This entry lists 12 T cell receptor beta chains sequenced from one sample in a study of T cells in Graves' hyperthyroidism and ophthalmopathy. Researchers amplified the TCR beta CDR3 regions from RNA transcripts. The HTBI primer set was used in a first-round RT-PCR of the TCR CDR3. TCRdb called the multiplex PCR reads again in MiXCR, with one record for every CDR3 protein. Of hundreds of thousands of distinct CDR3 sequences in the sample, about 20% were seen once. Specimen: blood. The receptor source for this set is a man aged 35-49 years with Graves' ophthalmopathy.

This clonotype has a count of ten or more. This rearrangement joins TRBV28 to TRBJ2-1; TRBD2 matches at 10 bases. Germline V gives CDR1 MDHEN, CDR2 SYDVKM. The CDR3 consists of 16 residues. J lost 4 bases, V lost 2 bases, and 5 bases had no gene match. As DNA, the CDR3 is TGTGCCAGCAGTTTAAGCGGGAGGGCCAAGTACAATGAGCAGTTCTTC. Translation gives CASSLSGRAKYNEQFF.

This clonotype was seen more than once but under ten times. The V call is TRBV5-1, the J call TRBJ1-2, with TRBD1 identical over 7 bases. V dropped 4 bases and J dropped 4; count of bases not matched to a gene: 10. CDR1 SGHRS and CDR2 YFSETQ come from the germline V gene. The CDR3 consists of 15 residues. CDR3 sequence: CASSLTPGTVYGYTF. CDR3 nucleotide sequence: TGCGCCAGCAGCCTGACTCCAGGGACAGTCTATGGCTACACCTTC.

The V call is TRBV7-9, the J call TRBJ2-5; D ambiguous. Trimming stripped 7 bases from V and 5 bases from J, with 8 bases between. Germline assignment: CDR1 SEHNR and CDR2 FQNEAQ (reference sequence). This CDR3 has 11 residues. The CDR3 loop is CASTSLETQYF. CDR3 DNA sequence: TGTGCCAGCACCTCCTTGGAGACCCAGTACTTC.

The V gene is TRBV5-1, the J gene TRBJ2-2, with unresolved D. Trimming took 4 bases from V and 4 from J, leaving 17 bases between them. The CDR3 length is 16 residues. Per germline, CDR1 SGHRS and CDR2 YFSETQ. The CDR3 sequence: CASSLTIAPGTGELFF. CDR3 DNA: TGCGCCAGCAGCCTAACTATAGCTCCCGGCACCGGGGAGCTGTTTTTT. Full variable domain (outside the CDR3, taken from reference TRBV5-1 and TRBJ2-2): KAGVTQTPRYLIKTRGQQVTLSCSPISGHRSVSWYQQTPGQGLQFLFEYFSETQRNKGNFPGRFSGRQFSNSRSEMNVSTLELGDSALYLCASSLTIAPGTGELFFGEGSRLTVL.

This clonotype has more than one count but fewer than ten. The chain recombines TRBV5-4 with TRBJ2-7, with a possible D match to TRBD2 (7 bases). Germline CDR1 and CDR2: SGHNT and YYREEE (reference sequence). Trimming left V 0 bases short and J 2 bases short, with 15 bases between. CDR3 size: 16 residues. The DNA for the CDR3 is TGTGCCAGCAGCTTGGAAGGGGGACTACCGACCTACGAGCAGTACTTC. This gives the protein CASSLEGGLPTYEQYF.

In this sample, this clonotype turned up once. The gene calls are TRBV11-2 and TRBJ2-1; weak D call: TRBD2 (5 bases). Between the trimmed V and J ends, which lost 3 bases and 9 bases, there was a span of 24 bases. Germline CDR1 and CDR2: SGHAT and FQNNGV. The CDR3 contains 17 residues. CDR3 sequence (DNA): TGTGCCAGCAGCTTTCGGGTACCGGACCGCGGTCGGGGTGAGCAGTTCTTC. This codes for CASSFRVPDRGRGEQFF.

The gene calls are TRBV18 and TRBJ1-5; D unclear. This CDR3 region has 13 residues. From germline, CDR1 is KGHSH and CDR2 LQKENI. Trimming pared 2 bases from V and 5 bases from J, leaving 7 bases between. In DNA, the CDR3 is TGTGCCAGCTCACCAAACACGGATCAGCCCCAGCATTTT. This codes for CASSPNTDQPQHF.

This chain joins TRBV6-1 and TRBJ2-2; no reliable D call. Trimming took off 4 bases at V and 1 base at J, with 4 bases between the two ends. The V gene's germline CDR1 is MNHNS and CDR2 SASEGT. This CDR3 is built from 13 residues. The CDR3 region is CASSAQNTGELFF. CDR3 sequence (DNA): TGTGCCAGCAGTGCCCAGAACACCGGGGAGCTGTTTTTT.

The chain joins TRBV4-3 to TRBJ2-1; no clear D gene. The CDR3 runs 16 residues. The V gene lost 3 bases and the J gene lost 5 bases, with 17 bases spanning the gap. CDR1 is LGHNA and CDR2 is YSLEER in the germline V gene. The CDR3 DNA sequence: TGCGCCAGCAGCCATGGAGCGACCCTTAGGGACAATGAGCAGTTCTTC. This encodes CASSHGATLRDNEQFF.

The table lists this clonotype with a few counts. The rearrangement uses TRBV3-1 and TRBJ2-5, with 11 bases aligning to TRBD2. Germline trimming cut 0 bases from V and 1 base from J; bases unmatched to any gene: 4. This CDR3 has 17 amino acids. Germline V CDR1 and CDR2: LGHDT, YNNKEL (reference sequence). The CDR3 DNA sequence: TGTGCCAGCAGCCAAGATATAGCGGGGGGGCTCCAAGAGACCCAGTACTTC. Protein sequence: CASSQDIAGGLQETQYF.

This clonotype was seen many times. The chain joins TRBV24-1 to TRBJ2-2, with TRBD2 identical over 12 bases. With V trimmed by 5 bases and J by 4 bases, 10 bases remained unmatched. CDR1 KGHDR and CDR2 SFDVKD come from the germline V gene. The CDR3 sequence is 18 residues long. The CDR3 here is CATSAAGLAGTTTGELFF. In DNA, the CDR3 is TGTGCCACCAGTGCGGCCGGACTAGCGGGAACAACCACCGGGGAGCTGTTTTTT.

Concerning this clonotype itself: One end of the junction varies from germline; a read error may be responsible. The genes are TRBV20-1 and TRBJ2-4; TRBD2 matches 7 bases. The CDR3 runs 15 residues. The germline V gene has CDR1 DFQATT and CDR2 SNEGSKA (reference sequence). CDR3 in DNA: TGCAATGCTAGATTTCAAGCGGGACCGAGAAACATTCAGTACTTC. Protein product: CNARFQAGPRNIQYF.